This T cell receptor (beta chain) was obtained from a study of identical twins. From germline, CDR1 is LGHDT and CDR2 YNNKEL (reference sequence). The CDR3 runs 13 residues. V was shortened by 7 bases and J by 5 bases, with 14 bases between the two germline ends. TCRdb reanalysed the 5' RACE reads using MiXCR and keeps one entry per CDR3 protein. Of about 660,000 distinct CDR3 sequences listed, approximately 9% are singletons. These data were also reused for a study on yellow fever vaccine responses in identical twins.

The sequence came from a woman aged 18 to 35 in good health. Material: PBMCs. The chain recombines TRBV3-1 with TRBJ2-5, with a tentative D call TRBD2 (7 bases). The chain's CDR3 is CASNTGGLETQYF. The CDR3 nucleotides are TGTGCCAGCAACACGGGGGGCTTGGAGACCCAGTACTTC.